The T cell receptor beta chain under discussion was sequenced for a study of cytomegalovirus exposure and HLA in healthy donors. Some clones are missing from TCRdb's copy, which holds only in-frame ones; the method was immunoSEQ multiplex PCR. The data show hundreds of thousands of clones, around 90% seen once. Between the trimmed V and J ends, which lost 0 bases and 0 bases, there was a span of 10 bases. Germline-derived CDR1 and CDR2 are LNHNV and YYDKDF (reference sequence). This CDR3 is 16 amino acids long. J is TRBJ2-3 and V is TRBV15; no clear D gene. The sequence was obtained from a woman in her thirties in good health and CMV-seronegative. The sequencing sample was made of PBMCs. The DNA for the CDR3 is TGTGCCACCAGCAGAGATCGAAGGACGAGCACAGATACGCAGTATTTT. Its protein product is CATSRDRRTSTDTQYF.